A single sample gave rise to the 31 T cell receptor beta chains below, sequenced in a study of T cells in Graves' hyperthyroidism and ophthalmopathy. Researchers amplified the TCR beta CDR3 regions from RNA transcripts. An initial round of RT-PCR targeting the TCR CDR3 relied on the HTBI primer set. TCRdb fed the multiplex PCR reads into MiXCR, producing one record per CDR3 protein. The sample records some 510,000 distinct CDR3 sequences, about 45% being singletons. The source material was peripheral blood or thyroid tissue (not recorded which). The receptors were gathered from a woman between 18 and 29 years old with Graves' hyperthyroidism.

V is TRBV9 and J is TRBJ1-1, with D perhaps matching TRBD1 (5 bases). The CDR3 loop spans 17 amino acids. Germline loops: CDR1 SGDLS, CDR2 YYNGEE. Trimming cost V 0 bases and J 10 bases, with 25 bases left between them. The CDR3 coding sequence is TGTGCCAGCAGCGTAGGGGGTCGGCCAGGGACCGCTGGGATAGCTTTCTTT. Translating it yields CASSVGGRPGTAGIAFF.

This clonotype occurred a few times. Germline and junction disagree at one end, which may indicate a read error. The rearrangement links TRBV5-1 to TRBJ2-5, with a weak D call TRBD1 (5 bases). This CDR3 contains 15 residues. The V gene's germline CDR1 is SGHRS and CDR2 YFSETQ. The chain's CDR3 is CASTFEHRNEETHYF. CDR3 coding DNA: TGCGCCAGCACCTTCGAACACAGGAACGAAGAGACCCATTACTTC.

This clonotype came up a few times. The chain links TRBV7-8 to TRBJ2-7; D is unclear. Trimming shortened V by 6 bases and J by 3 bases, and 12 bases separated the two germline ends. This CDR3 is built from 13 residues. Germline-derived CDR1 and CDR2 are SGHVS and FQNEAQ. CDR3 nucleotide sequence: TGTGCCAGCAGTTACAGTCGCCGCTACGAGCAGTACTTC. The encoded protein is CASSYSRRYEQYF.

This clonotype was seen at least ten times. The rearrangement joins TRBV7-9 to TRBJ1-6; TRBD1 matches 8 bases. The CDR3 is 15 amino acids. CDR1 SEHNR and CDR2 FQNEAQ come from the germline V gene (reference sequence). V lost 3 bases, J lost 6 bases, and 4 bases stayed unmatched. The CDR3 here is CASSFGDRSNSPLHF. CDR3 nucleotides: TGTGCCAGCAGCTTCGGGGACAGGTCTAATTCACCCCTCCACTTT.

There are a few counts of this clonotype. This chain joins TRBV19 and TRBJ2-7; the match to TRBD2 covers 11 bases. This CDR3 is 14 amino acids long. Looked up from germline, CDR1 is LNHDA and CDR2 is SQIVND (reference sequence). V lost 2 bases and J lost 5; bases outside the gene matches: 2. DNA of the CDR3: TGTGCCAGTAGTATAACTAGCGGGAGCCACGAGCAGTACTTC. This sequence encodes CASSITSGSHEQYF.

This clonotype was observed a few times. The chain links TRBV2 to TRBJ2-5; the match to TRBD2 covers 7 bases. In germline, CDR1 is SNHLY, CDR2 FYNNEI. The CDR3 is 15 amino acids. Unmatched junction bases numbered 9, after V lost 6 bases and J lost 2 bases. The CDR3: CASSPLRDYQETQYF. The CDR3 DNA is TGTGCCAGCAGCCCACTCCGGGACTATCAAGAGACCCAGTACTTC.

The chain recombines TRBV29-1 with TRBJ2-7; TRBD2 matches at 12 bases. Trimming at V came to 5 bases and at J to 1 base, leaving 6 bases not matched to a gene. Germline CDR1 and CDR2: SQVTM and ANQGSEA. CDR3 length: 15 amino acids. The CDR3 spells CSVTTSGRGSYEQYF. DNA of the CDR3: TGCAGCGTTACGACTAGCGGGAGAGGTTCCTACGAGCAGTACTTC.

This clonotype was observed a single time. The V gene is TRBV15, the J gene TRBJ2-2; no definite D call. The CDR3 contains 17 residues. V shed 1 base and J shed 0 bases, with 12 bases lying between them. The germline V gene encodes CDR1 LNHNV and CDR2 YYDKDF (reference sequence). DNA of the CDR3: TGTGCCACCAGCAGAGGTCGTGGCAGCGCGAACACCGGGGAGCTGTTTTTT. It specifies CATSRGRGSANTGELFF. The full variable domain, with the rest looked up from reference TRBV15 and TRBJ2-2, is DAMVIQNPRYQVTQFGKPVTLSCSQTLNHNVMYWYQQKSSQAPKLLFHYYDKDFNNEADTPDNFQSRRPNTSFCFLDIRSPGLGDTAMYLCATSRGRGSANTGELFFGEGSRLTVL.

The chain has TRBV7-8 and TRBJ2-2, with D uncertain. CDR1 and CDR2 from the germline V gene are SGHVS and FQNEAQ. The CDR3 consists of 13 residues. The V end was cut by 5 bases, the J end by 3 bases, with 7 bases between. The CDR3 loop reads CASSDTYTGELFF. The CDR3 nucleotides read TGTGCCAGCAGCGATACGTACACCGGGGAGCTGTTTTTT.

The chain carries TRBV5-1 and TRBJ2-2; the D is unclear. Germline V gene data show CDR1 as SGHRS and CDR2 as YFSETQ. CDR3 length equals 15 residues. Trimming took 6 bases from V and 4 from J, leaving 16 bases between them. The CDR3, as DNA: TGCGCCAGCACCCAGGACGGTGCTGGCACCGGGGAGCTGTTTTTT. It encodes CASTQDGAGTGELFF.

As to this clonotype: Being one base from a much bigger clone, this may be a read error. The chain recombines TRBV7-6 with TRBJ1-2; TRBD1 might be the D (6 bases). CDR1 and CDR2 from the germline V gene are SGHVS and FNYEAQ. This CDR3 region has 13 residues. V shed 3 bases and J shed 8 bases, with 13 bases lying between them. The CDR3: CASSFSTGRGYTF. Here the CDR3 DNA reads TGTGCCAGCAGCTTCTCCACAGGGAGAGGCTACACCTTC. The variable domain in full, with the rest retrieved from reference TRBV7-6 and TRBJ1-2, is GAGVSQSPRYKVTKRGQDVALRCDPISGHVSLYWYRQALGQGPEFLTYFNYEAQQDKSGLPNDRFSAERPEGSISTLTIQRTEQRDSAMYRCASSFSTGRGYTFGSGTRLTVV.

There are a few counts of this clonotype. The chain has TRBV5-1 and TRBJ2-7; 7 bases line up with TRBD1. The CDR3 runs 14 residues. Germline V lookup: CDR1 SGHRS, CDR2 YFSETQ. Trimming at V came to 4 bases and at J to 0 bases, leaving 4 bases not matched to a gene. The CDR3 loop reads CASSRQGDSYEQYF. The CDR3 DNA sequence: TGCGCCAGCAGCCGACAGGGAGACTCCTACGAGCAGTACTTC.

There are a few counts of this clonotype. Possible read error: a much larger clone is one base away. The chain uses TRBV6-1 and TRBJ2-5, with D possibly matching TRBD2 (5 bases). Trimming pared 6 bases from V and 11 bases from J, leaving 13 bases between. The CDR3 spans 11 residues. Per germline, CDR1 MNHNS and CDR2 SASEGT. The CDR3 DNA reads as TGTGCCAGCAGCCTTGGAGCGGTTCAGTACTTC. Residues: CASSLGAVQYF.

The chain couples TRBV25-1 to TRBJ1-2, with D unclear. V lost 5 bases to trimming and J lost 2 bases, with 15 bases between them. CDR1 is MGHDK, CDR2 SYGVNS, per germline. CDR3 length: 15 residues. CDR3 sequence (DNA): TGTGCCAGCAGTCACTCATTGGGGATAAACTATGGCTACACCTTC. It yields the protein CASSHSLGINYGYTF.

This clonotype came up many times. The V gene is TRBV2, the J gene TRBJ2-2; no definite D call. The CDR3 contains 11 residues. The ends were cut back, 4 bases at V and 6 bases at J, with 3 bases in the middle. CDR1 is SNHLY, CDR2 FYNNEI, per germline. This chain's CDR3 is CASSGSGELFF. DNA of the CDR3: TGTGCCAGCAGTGGCTCCGGGGAGCTGTTTTTT.

This clonotype came up a few times. The chain recombines TRBV6-5 with TRBJ1-6; D call uncertain. Germline V CDR1 and CDR2: MNHEY, SVGAGI. This CDR3 has 15 residues. The germline V and J ends were trimmed by 5 bases and 6 bases, with 14 bases remaining between them. CDR3 region: CASSEVSWGNSPLHF. CDR3 bases: TGTGCCAGCAGTGAAGTTTCCTGGGGTAATTCACCCCTCCACTTT.

V usage is TRBV7-9 and J usage is TRBJ2-7; TRBD2 agrees at 9 bases. V was clipped by 5 bases and J by 0 bases; unmatched bases: 5. The germline V gene encodes CDR1 SEHNR and CDR2 FQNEAQ (reference sequence). This CDR3 has 15 amino acids. CDR3 nucleotide sequence: TGTGCCAGCAGCCGTTTTAGCGGGAGCTCCTACGAGCAGTACTTC. Its protein is CASSRFSGSSYEQYF.

This clonotype appeared a few times. The chain uses TRBV9 and TRBJ1-3; D may be TRBD1 (5 bases). Deletions cut 0 bases from V and 0 bases from J, with 13 bases between. The CDR3 sequence is 17 residues long. The germline gives CDR1 SGDLS, CDR2 YYNGEE. The CDR3 region has the DNA TGTGCCAGCAGCGTAGATCAGGGTCCCTACTCTGGAAACACCATATATTTT. Translation gives CASSVDQGPYSGNTIYF.

V usage is TRBV20-1 and J usage is TRBJ2-7; 9 bases agree with TRBD2. CDR1 and CDR2 (germline): DFQATT, SNEGSKA (reference sequence). Trimming at V came to 6 bases and at J to 6 bases, leaving 9 bases not matched to a gene. This CDR3 is built from 13 residues. The CDR3 region has the DNA TGCAGTGCCGATGCCAGCGGGAGGAGCGAGCAGTACTTC. It translates to CSADASGRSEQYF.

This clonotype was seen only a few times. The genes are TRBV7-6 and TRBJ1-2, with D perhaps matching TRBD1 (5 bases). CDR1 is SGHVS and CDR2 is FNYEAQ in the germline V gene. This CDR3 is 14 amino acids long. V lost 4 bases to trimming and J lost 8 bases, with 17 bases between them. CDR3: CASSSPQGEGGYTF. Here the CDR3 DNA reads TGTGCCAGCAGCTCTCCGCAAGGGGAGGGAGGCTACACCTTC.

V gene TRBV7-2 combines with J gene TRBJ2-7, with TRBD2 identical over 7 bases. V trimming: 4 bases; J trimming: 3 bases; junction bases outside the gene matches: 6. The CDR3 is 14 amino acids. CDR1 is SGHTA, CDR2 FQGNSA, per germline. The CDR3 bases are TGTGCCAGCAGCTCCCGACTAGCCTACTACGAGCAGTACTTC. Its protein is CASSSRLAYYEQYF.

With respect to this clonotype: The germline gene is not matched at one end of the junction; a read error may be the cause. The chain is built from TRBV10-3 and TRBJ2-7; tentatively, D is TRBD1 (6 bases). Germline CDR1 ENHRY, CDR2 SYGVKD. CDR3 size: 14 residues. The CDR3 DNA is TGTGCCGGCAGTTACACTGGACAGTACTACGTGCAGTACTTC. Its translation: CAGSYTGQYYVQYF.

This clonotype was recorded at least ten times. V and J are TRBV2 and TRBJ2-5, with 7 bases fitting TRBD1. This CDR3 contains 14 residues. V shed 6 bases, J shed 5 bases, and the junction held 9 bases outside the gene matches. Germline V gene sequence: CDR1 SNHLY, CDR2 FYNNEI. CDR3 sequence reads: CASRGQSLPETQYF. The CDR3 DNA follows: TGTGCCAGCAGGGGACAGTCCCTCCCGGAGACCCAGTACTTC.

There are many counts of this clonotype. V and J are TRBV6-5 and TRBJ1-6; D is undetermined. Germline V gene sequence: CDR1 MNHEY, CDR2 SVGAGI. V lost 2 bases, J lost 10 bases, and 12 bases lay in between. This CDR3 contains 14 residues. Written as DNA, the CDR3 is TGTGCCAGCAGTTACGCTAACAGAAGATCACCCCTCCACTTT. Translation gives CASSYANRRSPLHF.

This clonotype was seen a handful of times. This sequence joins TRBV7-2 and TRBJ1-5; unclear D gene. Germline V gene data show CDR1 as SGHTA and CDR2 as FQGNSA. The CDR3 is made up of 15 amino acids. V gave up 1 base and J gave up 4 bases, with 11 bases separating them. The CDR3 nucleotides are TGTGCCAGCAGCTTAGGGGTGGGGAGGAATCAGCCCCAGCATTTT. This translates into CASSLGVGRNQPQHF.

Note on this clonotype: One junction end disagrees with the germline gene, perhaps due to a read error. The chain employs TRBV7-9 and TRBJ2-7; 12 nucleotides align to TRBD2. CDR3 length equals 16 residues. Germline V gene data show CDR1 as SEHNR and CDR2 as FQNEAQ (reference sequence). CDR3 protein: CASRLLLAGGTYEQYF. CDR3 nucleotides: TGCGCCAGCAGATTGTTACTAGCGGGAGGTACCTACGAGCAGTACTTC.

This chain links TRBV7-9 with TRBJ1-2; D might be TRBD1 (5 bases). Per germline, CDR1 SEHNR and CDR2 FQNEAQ (reference sequence). Trimming left V 4 bases short and J 4 bases short, with 16 bases between. The CDR3 totals 15 residues. The CDR3: CASSSQRGDPYGYTF. In DNA, the CDR3 is TGTGCCAGCAGCTCCCAGCGGGGGGACCCCTATGGCTACACCTTC.

Here the CDR3 DNA reads TGTGCCGCACCTTTGTCCTATGGCTACACCTTC. Amino acid sequence: CAAPLSYGYTF. The V call is TRBV9, the J call TRBJ1-2; D uncertain. Per the germline V gene, CDR1 is SGDLS and CDR2 is YYNGEE. The germline V and J ends were trimmed by 10 bases and 4 bases, with 11 bases remaining between them. The CDR3 consists of 11 residues.

This clonotype was seen more than once but under ten times. The rearrangement joins TRBV20-1 to TRBJ1-2; perhaps TRBD1 as D (6 bases). CDR3 length: 13 residues. The V end lost 3 bases, the J end lost 3 bases, and 11 bases lay between the germline ends. Germline V gene sequence: CDR1 DFQATT, CDR2 SNEGSKA (reference sequence). The CDR3 sequence is CSASHREDYGYTF. Here the CDR3 DNA reads TGCAGTGCTAGCCACAGGGAGGACTATGGCTACACCTTC.

On this clonotype itself: A much larger clone differs by one base, so this may be a read error. This sequence joins TRBV7-9 and TRBJ1-2; tentatively, D is TRBD1 (5 bases). The germline V gene encodes CDR1 SEHNR and CDR2 FQNEAQ (reference sequence). The CDR3 is 12 amino acids. CDR3 nucleotides: TGTGACAGCAGCTTAGGGACCTTTGGCTACACCTTC. Residues: CDSSLGTFGYTF.

This clonotype was counted ten times or more. The chain combines TRBV29-1 with TRBJ1-2; a weak D match, TRBD1 (5 bases). The CDR3 sequence is 12 residues long. Germline lookup yields CDR1 SQVTM and CDR2 ANQGSEA. V was cut by 5 bases and J by 2 bases, with 9 bases left in between. DNA for the CDR3: TGCAGCGTTCAGGGCCAGAACTATGGCTACACCTTC. Residues: CSVQGQNYGYTF.